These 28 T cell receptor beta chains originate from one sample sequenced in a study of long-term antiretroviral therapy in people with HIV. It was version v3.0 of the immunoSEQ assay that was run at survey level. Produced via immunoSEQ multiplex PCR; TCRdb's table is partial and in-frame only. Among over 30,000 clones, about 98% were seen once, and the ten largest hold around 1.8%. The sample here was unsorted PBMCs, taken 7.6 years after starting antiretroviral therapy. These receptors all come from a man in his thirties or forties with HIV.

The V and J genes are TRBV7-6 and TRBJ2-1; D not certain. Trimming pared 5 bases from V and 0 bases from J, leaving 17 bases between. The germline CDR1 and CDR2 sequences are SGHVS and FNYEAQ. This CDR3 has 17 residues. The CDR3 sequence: CASSRRWGSSSYNEQFF. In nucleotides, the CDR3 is TGTGCCAGCAGCCGAAGGTGGGGTTCGAGCTCCTACAATGAGCAGTTCTTC.

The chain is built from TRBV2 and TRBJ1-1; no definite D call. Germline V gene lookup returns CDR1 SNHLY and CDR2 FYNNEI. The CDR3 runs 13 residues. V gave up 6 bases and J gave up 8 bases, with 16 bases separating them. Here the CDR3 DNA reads TGTGCCAGCAGGGGAGTCCCCCGAACCGAAGCTTTCTTT. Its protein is CASRGVPRTEAFF.

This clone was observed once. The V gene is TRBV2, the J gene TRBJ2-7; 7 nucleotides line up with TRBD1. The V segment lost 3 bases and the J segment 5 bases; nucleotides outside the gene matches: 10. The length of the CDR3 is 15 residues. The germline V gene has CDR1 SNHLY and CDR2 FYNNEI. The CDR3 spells CASSEATTGFNEQYF. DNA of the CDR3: TGTGCCAGCAGTGAGGCGACGACAGGGTTCAACGAGCAGTACTTC.

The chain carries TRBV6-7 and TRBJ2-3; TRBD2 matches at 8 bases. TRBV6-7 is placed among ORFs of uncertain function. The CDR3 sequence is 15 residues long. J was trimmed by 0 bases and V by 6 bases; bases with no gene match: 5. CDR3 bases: TGTGCCAGCAGGTGTAGCGGGGAAAGCACAGATACGCAGTATTTT. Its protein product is CASRCSGESTDTQYF.

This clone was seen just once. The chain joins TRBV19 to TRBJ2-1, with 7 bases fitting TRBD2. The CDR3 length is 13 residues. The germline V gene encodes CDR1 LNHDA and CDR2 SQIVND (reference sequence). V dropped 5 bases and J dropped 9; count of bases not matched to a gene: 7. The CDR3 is CASSWGGASEQFF. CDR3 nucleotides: TGTGCCAGTAGTTGGGGGGGAGCAAGTGAGCAGTTCTTC.

The CDR3 spells CASTRGQLNTEAFF. DNA for the CDR3: TGTGCCAGCACCAGAGGACAGTTGAACACTGAAGCTTTCTTT. This sequence joins TRBV6-5 and TRBJ1-1; maybe TRBD1 (6 bases). V lost 7 bases to trimming and J lost 0 bases, with 12 bases between them. This CDR3 is built from 14 residues. Germline CDR1 is MNHEY and CDR2 is SVGAGI.

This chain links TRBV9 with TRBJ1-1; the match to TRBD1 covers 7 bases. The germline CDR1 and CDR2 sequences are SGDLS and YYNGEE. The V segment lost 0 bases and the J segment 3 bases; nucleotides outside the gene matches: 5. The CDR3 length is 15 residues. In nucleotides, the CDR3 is TGTGCCAGCAGCGTAGTGGGCAGGGGGGACACTGAAGCTTTCTTT. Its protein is CASSVVGRGDTEAFF.

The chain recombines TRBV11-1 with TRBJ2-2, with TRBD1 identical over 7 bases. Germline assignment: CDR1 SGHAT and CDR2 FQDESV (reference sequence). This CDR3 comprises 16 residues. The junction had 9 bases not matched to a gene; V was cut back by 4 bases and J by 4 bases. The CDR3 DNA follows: TGTGCCAGCAGCTCTACTGGACAGGTCTTCACCGGGGAGCTGTTTTTT. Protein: CASSSTGQVFTGELFF.

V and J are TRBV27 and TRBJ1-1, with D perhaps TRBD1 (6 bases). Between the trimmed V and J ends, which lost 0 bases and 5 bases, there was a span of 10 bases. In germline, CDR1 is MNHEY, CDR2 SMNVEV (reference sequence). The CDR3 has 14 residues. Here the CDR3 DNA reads TGTGCCAGCAGTTTATCGGGGGCTTGGACTGAAGCTTTCTTT. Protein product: CASSLSGAWTEAFF.

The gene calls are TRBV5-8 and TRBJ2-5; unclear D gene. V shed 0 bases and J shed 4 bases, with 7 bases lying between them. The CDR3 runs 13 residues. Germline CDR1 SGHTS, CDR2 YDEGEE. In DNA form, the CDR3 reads TGTGCCAGCAGCTTGGAGGGCGGAGAGACCCAGTACTTC. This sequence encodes CASSLEGGETQYF.

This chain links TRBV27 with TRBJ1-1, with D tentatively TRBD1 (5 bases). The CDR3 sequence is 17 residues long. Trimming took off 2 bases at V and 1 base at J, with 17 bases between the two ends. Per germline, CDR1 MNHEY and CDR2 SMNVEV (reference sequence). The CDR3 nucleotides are TGTGCCAGCAGTTTAAGGCAGGGAGGGAGTTCGAACACTGAAGCTTTCTTT. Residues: CASSLRQGGSSNTEAFF.

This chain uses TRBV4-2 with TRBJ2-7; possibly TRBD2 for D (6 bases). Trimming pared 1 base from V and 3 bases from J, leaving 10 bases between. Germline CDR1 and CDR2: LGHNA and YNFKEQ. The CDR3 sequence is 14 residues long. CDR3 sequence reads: CASSQGPDYYEQYF. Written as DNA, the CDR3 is TGTGCCAGCAGCCAAGGCCCGGACTACTACGAGCAGTACTTC.

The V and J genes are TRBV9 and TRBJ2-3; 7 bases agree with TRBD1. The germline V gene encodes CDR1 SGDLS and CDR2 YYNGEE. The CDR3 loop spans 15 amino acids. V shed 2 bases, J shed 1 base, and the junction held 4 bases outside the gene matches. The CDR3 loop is CASSVAGGRTDTQYF. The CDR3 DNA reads TGTGCCAGCAGCGTGGCAGGGGGTCGCACAGATACGCAGTATTTT.

CDR3 in amino acids: CASSILWGAEDMNTEAFF. The CDR3 DNA is TGTGCCAGTAGTATATTATGGGGGGCGGAAGACATGAACACTGAAGCTTTCTTT. The chain is built from TRBV19 and TRBJ1-1; D might be TRBD1 (6 bases). The CDR3 runs to 18 residues. Germline V gene lookup returns CDR1 LNHDA and CDR2 SQIVND (reference sequence). The V end lost 2 bases, the J end lost 0 bases, and 19 bases lay between the germline ends.

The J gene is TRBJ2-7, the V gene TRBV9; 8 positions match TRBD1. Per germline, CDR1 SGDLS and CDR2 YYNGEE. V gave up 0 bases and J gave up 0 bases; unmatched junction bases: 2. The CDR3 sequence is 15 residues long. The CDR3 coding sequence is TGTGCCAGCAGCGTAGGGCAGGGGGCCTCCTACGAGCAGTACTTC. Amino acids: CASSVGQGASYEQYF.

CDR3 nucleotide sequence: TGTGCCAGCAGCTTAGAACAAGGATTCAATCAGCCCCAGCATTTT. Translation gives CASSLEQGFNQPQHF. This chain connects TRBV7-8 to TRBJ1-5; D gene uncertain. CDR3 length: 15 amino acids. V was cut by 1 base and J by 3 bases, with 10 bases left in between. The V gene's germline CDR1 is SGHVS and CDR2 FQNEAQ.

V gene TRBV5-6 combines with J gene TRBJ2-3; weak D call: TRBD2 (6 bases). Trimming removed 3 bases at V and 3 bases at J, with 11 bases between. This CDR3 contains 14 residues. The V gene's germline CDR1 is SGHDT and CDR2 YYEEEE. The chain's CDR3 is CASSYTLATDTQYF. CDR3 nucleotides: TGTGCCAGCAGCTACACACTAGCAACAGATACGCAGTATTTT.

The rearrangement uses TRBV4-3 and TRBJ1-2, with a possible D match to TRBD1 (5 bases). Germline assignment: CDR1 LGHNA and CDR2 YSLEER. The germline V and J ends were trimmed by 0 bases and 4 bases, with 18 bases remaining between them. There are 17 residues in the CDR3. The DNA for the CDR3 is TGCGCCAGCAGCCAAGAACGAGGGGACGCCGGGACCTATGGCTACACCTTC. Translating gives CASSQERGDAGTYGYTF.

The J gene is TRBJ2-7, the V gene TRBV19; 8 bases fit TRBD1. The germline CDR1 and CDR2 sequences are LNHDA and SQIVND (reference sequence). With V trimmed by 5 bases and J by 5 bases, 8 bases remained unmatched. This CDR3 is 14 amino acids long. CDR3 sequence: CASSSDRGLDEQYF. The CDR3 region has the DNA TGTGCCAGTAGTTCCGACAGGGGATTAGACGAGCAGTACTTC.

The CDR3: CASSLGSRWDQPQHF. For the CDR3, the DNA is TGTGCCAGCAGCTTAGGGAGTAGGTGGGATCAGCCCCAGCATTTT. This chain links TRBV7-8 with TRBJ1-5; D remains unclear. The V and J ends lost 1 base and 5 bases respectively, with 12 bases between them. Germline V gene lookup returns CDR1 SGHVS and CDR2 FQNEAQ. The CDR3 consists of 15 residues.

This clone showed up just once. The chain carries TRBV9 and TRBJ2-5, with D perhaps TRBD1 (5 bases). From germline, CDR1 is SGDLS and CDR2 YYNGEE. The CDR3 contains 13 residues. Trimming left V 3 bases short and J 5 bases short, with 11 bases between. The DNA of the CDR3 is TGTGCCAGCAGCGGACAACCAGGGGAGACCCAGTACTTC. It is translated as CASSGQPGETQYF.

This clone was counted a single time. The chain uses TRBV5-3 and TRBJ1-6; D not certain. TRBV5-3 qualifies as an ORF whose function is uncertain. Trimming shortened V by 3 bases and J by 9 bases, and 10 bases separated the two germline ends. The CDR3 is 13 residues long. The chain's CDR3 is CARSSFTCSPLHF. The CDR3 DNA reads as TGTGCCAGAAGCTCGTTCACCTGTTCACCCCTCCACTTT.

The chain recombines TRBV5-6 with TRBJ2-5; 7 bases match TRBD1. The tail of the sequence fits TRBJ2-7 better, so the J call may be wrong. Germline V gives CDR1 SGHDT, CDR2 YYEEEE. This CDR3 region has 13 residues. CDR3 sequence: CASSSTGYYEQYF. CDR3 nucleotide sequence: TGTGCCAGCAGCTCGACAGGGTACTACGAGCAGTACTTC.

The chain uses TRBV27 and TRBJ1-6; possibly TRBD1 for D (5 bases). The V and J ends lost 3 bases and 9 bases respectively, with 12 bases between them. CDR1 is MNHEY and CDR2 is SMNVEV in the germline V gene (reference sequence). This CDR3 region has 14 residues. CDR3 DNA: TGTGCCAGCAGTTTCCAATCAGGGCGTTCACCCCTCCACTTT. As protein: CASSFQSGRSPLHF.

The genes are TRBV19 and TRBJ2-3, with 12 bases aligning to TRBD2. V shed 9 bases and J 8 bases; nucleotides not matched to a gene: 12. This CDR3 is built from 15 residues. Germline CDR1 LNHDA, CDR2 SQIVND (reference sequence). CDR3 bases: TGTGCCAGCACCCCCCTAGCGGGAGGGGTGAGTACGCAGTATTTT. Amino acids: CASTPLAGGVSTQYF. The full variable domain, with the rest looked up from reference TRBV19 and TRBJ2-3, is DGGITQSPKYLFRKEGQNVTLSCEQNLNHDAMYWYRQDPGQGLRLIYYSQIVNDFQKGDIAEGYSVSREKKESFPLTVTSAQKNPTAFYLCASTPLAGGVSTQYFGPGTRLTVL.

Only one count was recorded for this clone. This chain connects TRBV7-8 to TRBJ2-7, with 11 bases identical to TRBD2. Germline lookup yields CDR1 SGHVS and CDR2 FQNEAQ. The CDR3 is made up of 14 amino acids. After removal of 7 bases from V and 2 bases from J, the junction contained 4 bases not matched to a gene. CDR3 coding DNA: TGTGCCAGCACCCCGGGACTAGCGGCCTACGAGCAGTACTTC. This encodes CASTPGLAAYEQYF.

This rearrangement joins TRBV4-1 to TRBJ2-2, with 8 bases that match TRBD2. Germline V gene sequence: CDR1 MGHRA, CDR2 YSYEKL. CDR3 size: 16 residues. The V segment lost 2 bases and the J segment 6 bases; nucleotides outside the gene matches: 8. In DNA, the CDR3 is TGCGCCAGCAGCCAATTAGTGTCTAGCGGGTCCGGGGAGCTGTTTTTT. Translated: CASSQLVSSGSGELFF.

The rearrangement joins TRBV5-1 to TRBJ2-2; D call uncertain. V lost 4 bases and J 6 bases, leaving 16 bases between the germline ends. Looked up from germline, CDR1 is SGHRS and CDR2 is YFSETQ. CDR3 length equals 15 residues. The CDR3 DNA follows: TGCGCCAGCAGCCCTGGCGGCACCTGGTCCGGGGAGCTGTTTTTT. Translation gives CASSPGGTWSGELFF. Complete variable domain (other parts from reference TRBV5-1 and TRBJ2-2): KAGVTQTPRYLIKTRGQQVTLSCSPISGHRSVSWYQQTPGQGLQFLFEYFSETQRNKGNFPGRFSGRQFSNSRSEMNVSTLELGDSALYLCASSPGGTWSGELFFGEGSRLTVL.